These 22 T cell receptor beta chains were all obtained from the same sample, sequenced in a study of blood T cell repertoires in COVID-19. Profiling relied on immunoSEQ multiplex PCR, and the TCRdb table lists in-frame clones only, not all of them. The sample has about 270,000 clones, roughly 85% seen once. Sequencing was done on a sample of peripheral blood. These receptors all come from a woman younger than 30 with acute or convalescent COVID-19.

The chain employs TRBV6-5 and TRBJ2-7; a weak D match, TRBD2 (5 bases). V gave up 4 bases and J gave up 6 bases, with 13 bases separating them. Germline CDR1 reads MNHEY; CDR2 reads SVGAGI. The CDR3 runs 13 residues. The CDR3 loop is CASSLRGFGEQYF. The DNA for the CDR3 is TGTGCCAGCAGTTTGCGAGGGTTTGGCGAGCAGTACTTC.

This chain joins TRBV28 and TRBJ1-5; weak D call: TRBD1 (6 bases). Germline loops: CDR1 MDHEN, CDR2 SYDVKM. The ends were cut back, 2 bases at V and 3 bases at J, with 14 bases in the middle. The CDR3 totals 16 residues. Here the CDR3 DNA reads TGTGCCAGCAGTTTAAGGTGGACAGAGAACAATCAGCCCCAGCATTTT. Protein: CASSLRWTENNQPQHF.

The chain joins TRBV6-2 or TRBV6-3 to TRBJ2-6; tentatively, D is TRBD2 (6 bases). The CDR3 runs to 15 residues. CDR1 MNHEY and CDR2 SVGEGT come from the germline V gene. Deletions cut 2 bases from V and 3 bases from J, with 8 bases between. CDR3 DNA: TGTGCCAGCAGTTACGGAGGGGTTGGGGCCAACGTCCTGACTTTC. This gives the protein CASSYGGVGANVLTF.

The J gene is TRBJ1-5, the V gene TRBV28, with D hard to call. Per the germline V gene, CDR1 is MDHEN and CDR2 is SYDVKM. The CDR3 covers 15 residues. The V gene lost 6 bases and the J gene lost 5 bases, with 17 bases spanning the gap. This chain's CDR3 is CASSLTGSAYQPQHF. The CDR3 nucleotides are TGTGCCAGCAGCCTGACCGGGAGCGCTTATCAGCCCCAGCATTTT.

The chain uses TRBV4-3 and TRBJ2-2, with 9 positions matching TRBD2. The CDR3 covers 16 residues. Germline-derived CDR1 and CDR2 are LGHNA and YSLEER. Trimming took 4 bases from V and 1 from J; bases not matched to a gene: 4. The chain's CDR3 is CASSPWTSENTGELFF. The DNA for the CDR3 is TGCGCCAGCAGCCCTTGGACTAGCGAGAACACCGGGGAGCTGTTTTTT.

The J gene is TRBJ2-7, the V gene TRBV27, with D possibly being TRBD2 (5 bases). Germline values: CDR1 MNHEY, CDR2 SMNVEV (reference sequence). CDR3 length equals 13 residues. Between the trimmed V and J ends, which lost 7 bases and 6 bases, there was a span of 16 bases. The DNA for the CDR3 is TGTGCCAGCACCCCGGGGATTCCCGGCGAGCAGTACTTC. It yields the protein CASTPGIPGEQYF.

V is TRBV30 and J is TRBJ1-1; the D is unclear. Germline CDR1 is GTSNPN and CDR2 is SVGIG (reference sequence). V lost 3 bases and J 4 bases, leaving 6 bases between the germline ends. The CDR3 runs to 11 residues. The CDR3 DNA reads TGTGCCTGGAGCCGGTCCACTGAAGCTTTCTTT. It is translated as CAWSRSTEAFF.

This sequence joins TRBV15 and TRBJ2-7; the match to TRBD1 covers 8 bases. This CDR3 has 14 amino acids. The germline V gene has CDR1 LNHNV and CDR2 YYDKDF (reference sequence). The J segment lost 3 bases and the V segment lost 1 base, leaving 2 bases of the junction unmatched. The CDR3 spells CATSRGQGLYEQYF. The CDR3 DNA follows: TGTGCCACCAGCAGAGGACAGGGGCTCTACGAGCAGTACTTC.

In this sample, this clone turned up a few times. This rearrangement joins TRBV28 to TRBJ1-3; 11 bases fit TRBD1. This CDR3 region has 15 residues. The germline V gene has CDR1 MDHEN and CDR2 SYDVKM. V lost 6 bases to trimming and J lost 4 bases; unmatched junction nucleotides: 5. DNA of the CDR3: TGTGCCAGCAGGCCTGGACAGGGGGCCGGAAACACCATATATTTT. This translates into CASRPGQGAGNTIYF.

V and J are TRBV10-2 and TRBJ2-3, with 11 bases that match TRBD2. After removal of 6 bases from V and 1 base from J, the junction contained 3 bases not matched to a gene. In germline, CDR1 is WSHSY, CDR2 SAAADI. The CDR3 runs 15 residues. The CDR3 DNA reads as TGCGCCAGCAGGACTAGCGGGATTGGCACAGATACGCAGTATTTT. Translated, it gives CASRTSGIGTDTQYF.

This sequence joins TRBV19 and TRBJ1-4, with 10 bases identical to TRBD1. The V gene's germline CDR1 is LNHDA and CDR2 SQIVND (reference sequence). The CDR3 extends over 15 amino acids. The J segment lost 8 bases and the V segment lost 4 bases, leaving 7 bases of the junction unmatched. The CDR3 protein is CASSTRGQGSEKLFF. The DNA of the CDR3 is TGTGCCAGTAGTACCCGGGGACAGGGGAGCGAAAAACTGTTTTTT.

The CDR3 loop is CASSILQGEWETQYF. CDR3 DNA: TGTGCCAGTAGTATCTTACAGGGGGAGTGGGAGACCCAGTACTTC. The gene calls are TRBV19 and TRBJ2-5; 8 positions agree with TRBD1. After removal of 3 bases from V and 5 bases from J, the junction contained 8 bases not matched to a gene. The CDR3 contains 15 residues. CDR1 and CDR2 (germline): LNHDA, SQIVND (reference sequence).

The CDR3 region has the DNA TGCGCCAGCAGCTTCTCACAGAACACTGAAGCTTTCTTT. This encodes CASSFSQNTEAFF. The chain employs TRBV5-1 and TRBJ1-1; D is unresolved. The V gene lost 2 bases and the J gene lost 1 base, with 6 bases spanning the gap. Germline V gene sequence: CDR1 SGHRS, CDR2 YFSETQ. This CDR3 region has 13 residues.

Only a few counts were recorded for this clone. This rearrangement joins TRBV7-9 to TRBJ2-3; maybe TRBD2 (5 bases). The V end lost 5 bases, the J end lost 5 bases, and 14 bases lay between the germline ends. The CDR3 is 14 amino acids. The germline CDR1 and CDR2 sequences are SEHNR and FQNEAQ (reference sequence). CDR3 coding DNA: TGTGCCAGCAGCCCCTGGGGAGAAGGAGATACGCAGTATTTT. Translation gives CASSPWGEGDTQYF. Full variable domain (rest looked up from reference TRBV7-9 and TRBJ2-3): DTGVSQNPRHKITKRGQNVTFRCDPISEHNRLYWYRQTLGQGPEFLTYFQNEAQLEKSRLLSDRFSAERPKGSFSTLEIQRTEQGDSAMYLCASSPWGEGDTQYFGPGTRLTVL.

The chain couples TRBV24-1 to TRBJ2-1; 10 bases fit TRBD2. The CDR3 runs 17 residues. Per the germline V gene, CDR1 is KGHDR and CDR2 is SFDVKD. The junction had 12 bases not matched to a gene; V was cut back by 9 bases and J by 2 bases. Written as DNA, the CDR3 is TGTGCCACCGAAGGGGCTAGCGGGAGCCTAACCTACAATGAGCAGTTCTTC. This translates into CATEGASGSLTYNEQFF.

The table lists this clone with a count of one. The chain links TRBV7-6 to TRBJ1-1; no reliable D call. The V gene lost 4 bases and the J gene lost 6 bases, with 12 bases spanning the gap. Germline CDR1 and CDR2: SGHVS and FNYEAQ. The CDR3 is 13 amino acids. The CDR3 loop is CASSSPSVAEAFF. For the CDR3, the DNA is TGTGCCAGCAGCTCACCCAGTGTCGCTGAAGCTTTCTTT.

The rearrangement uses TRBV2 and TRBJ2-7, with D tentatively TRBD1 (6 bases). V lost 5 bases, J lost 6 bases, and 8 bases lay in between. There are 11 residues in the CDR3. Germline CDR1 reads SNHLY; CDR2 reads FYNNEI. The chain's CDR3 is CASSQGSEQYF. For the CDR3, the DNA is TGTGCCAGCAGTCAGGGGAGCGAGCAGTACTTC. Combining the CDR3 with reference TRBV2 and TRBJ2-7 gives the whole variable domain EPEVTQTPSHQVTQMGQEVILRCVPISNHLYFYWYRQILGQKVEFLVSFYNNEISEKSEIFDDQFSVERPDGSNFTLKIRSTKLEDSAMYFCASSQGSEQYFGPGTRLTVT.

The genes are TRBV24-1 and TRBJ2-2; the D is unclear. Trimming stripped 4 bases from V and 5 bases from J, with 10 bases between. Germline CDR1 KGHDR, CDR2 SFDVKD. The CDR3 extends over 14 amino acids. The CDR3 spells CATSDPTETGELFF. DNA for the CDR3: TGTGCCACCAGTGACCCCACAGAGACCGGGGAGCTGTTTTTT.

The V call is TRBV4-1, the J call TRBJ1-5; D is unresolved. This CDR3 is built from 13 residues. The germline V and J ends were trimmed by 2 bases and 9 bases, with 11 bases remaining between them. Germline CDR1 reads MGHRA; CDR2 reads YSYEKL. The CDR3 nucleotides read TGCGCCAGCAGCCAACAGGAATATGGGCCCCAGCATTTT. Its translation: CASSQQEYGPQHF.

Points on this clone: Other DNA sequences from this sample encode an identical CDR3 as well. The chain carries TRBV18 and TRBJ1-1; 9 nucleotides agree with TRBD1. V shed 6 bases and J 3 bases; nucleotides not matched to a gene: 2. CDR1 KGHSH and CDR2 LQKENI come from the germline V gene. The CDR3 length is 13 residues. DNA for the CDR3: TGTGCCAGCTCCCGGACAGGGGACACTGAAGCTTTCTTT. Its translation is CASSRTGDTEAFF.

This chain links TRBV19 with TRBJ1-5; D is ambiguous. The CDR3 extends over 12 amino acids. The germline gives CDR1 LNHDA, CDR2 SQIVND (reference sequence). Deletions cut 6 bases from V and 5 bases from J, with 8 bases between. The CDR3 DNA reads as TGTGCCAGTAGCCCCCCGGATCAGCCCCAGCATTTT. Residues: CASSPPDQPQHF.

The J gene is TRBJ2-7, the V gene TRBV4-1; weak D call: TRBD2 (5 bases). Germline values: CDR1 MGHRA, CDR2 YSYEKL. The CDR3 contains 14 residues. Trimming cost V 4 bases and J 5 bases, with 15 bases left between them. CDR3: CASSPTGNLHEQYF. As DNA, the CDR3 is TGCGCCAGCAGCCCTACCGGGAATTTACACGAGCAGTACTTC.